One and the same sample provided the 6 T cell receptor beta chains below, sequenced in a study of graft-versus-host responses after intestinal transplantation (dated by TCRdb to about 2021). The library was obtained by the immunoSEQ multiplex PCR assay. TCRdb's version of the immuneACCESS table is confined to in-frame rearrangements and falls short of the full clone set. An unresolved V gene accounts for under half of the shortfall where checked; the remainder is of unknown origin. Here the sample has about 110,000 clones; approximately 92% occur a single time. The ten largest clones take up roughly 0.23% of the sample. Reading the label with the study, this specimen's time point is: cells obtained before transplantation from donor or recipient. No antigen has been assigned to these receptors. Sequences were derived from unstimulated CD4+ T cells sorted from spleen or lymph node cells, sampled before transplant. These TCRs come from a human donor who was the organ donor for an intestinal transplant.

The CDR3 DNA reads TGTGCCAGCTCACCAAGTCCTTTGACCAATCAGCCCCAGCATTTT. This codes for CASSPSPLTNQPQHF. The rearrangement joins TRBV18 to TRBJ1-5; no clear D gene. Trimming pared 2 bases from V and 3 bases from J, leaving 11 bases between. The CDR3 is 15 residues long. Germline CDR1 and CDR2: KGHSH and LQKENI.

There are a few counts of this clone. This CDR3 reads CASSHGTGSGNTIYF. The DNA of the CDR3 is TGTGCCAGTAGTCACGGGACAGGATCTGGAAACACCATATATTTT. The chain joins TRBV19 to TRBJ1-3; TRBD1 matches 8 bases. The trim removed 5 bases at V and 1 base at J, leaving 4 bases unmatched. CDR3 length equals 15 residues. Per the germline V gene, CDR1 is LNHDA and CDR2 is SQIVND (reference sequence).

The chain carries TRBV4-3 and TRBJ1-3; no definite D call. The CDR3 spans 17 residues. The germline gives CDR1 LGHNA, CDR2 YSLEER. The germline V and J ends were trimmed by 4 bases and 0 bases, with 16 bases remaining between them. CDR3 amino acids: CASSPQMDPRSGNTIYF. As DNA, the CDR3 is TGCGCCAGCAGCCCCCAAATGGACCCGCGCTCTGGAAACACCATATATTTT.

The V call is TRBV20-1, the J call TRBJ2-5, with D unclear. Germline loops: CDR1 DFQATT, CDR2 SNEGSKA (reference sequence). CDR3 length equals 11 residues. With 6 bases removed from V and 4 bases from J, the gap between germline ends came to 9 bases. The DNA of the CDR3 is TGCAGTGCAAAAGGTCGAGAGACCCAGTACTTC. It yields the protein CSAKGRETQYF.

The CDR3 reads CASSRDREDIQYF. CDR3 sequence (DNA): TGCGCCAGCAGCCGAGACAGGGAGGACATTCAGTACTTC. The chain joins TRBV5-1 to TRBJ2-4; weak D call: TRBD1 (7 bases). The CDR3 loop spans 13 amino acids. Germline loops: CDR1 SGHRS, CDR2 YFSETQ. The V end was cut by 4 bases, the J end by 8 bases, with 13 bases between.

This chain links TRBV6-5 with TRBJ1-4; tentatively, D is TRBD1 (5 bases). The CDR3 is 14 amino acids. Per germline, CDR1 MNHEY and CDR2 SVGAGI. V dropped 5 bases and J dropped 6 bases, with 13 bases sitting between them. The CDR3 is CASSESWGDEKLFF. CDR3 nucleotide sequence: TGTGCCAGCAGTGAAAGCTGGGGCGATGAAAAACTGTTTTTT.